The 18 T cell receptor beta chains in this list originate from one sample, sequenced in a study of T cell clonality in common variable immunodeficiency. Measured with immunoSEQ multiplex PCR; TCRdb has only the in-frame clones, and not every one. The repertoire consists of 35,000 to 55,000 clones, none detected only once. Material for sequencing was peripheral blood mononuclear cells. The receptors were sampled from a person between 18 and 75 years old in good health.

This clone was found many times. The CDR3 region is CATLAGVADTQYF. The CDR3 bases that were read are TGTGCCACCTTAGCGGGAGTCGCAGATACG. V is TRBV2 and J is TRBJ2-3; 9 positions agree with TRBD2. The CDR3 end falls 3 residues outside the read, so it is completed with the germline J gene. The CDR3 has 13 residues. Germline CDR1 reads SNHLY; CDR2 reads FYNNEI. The V segment lost 10 bases and the J segment 4 bases; nucleotides outside the gene matches: 6. The whole variable domain, filled in from reference TRBV2 and TRBJ2-3, reads EPEVTQTPSHQVTQMGQEVILRCVPISNHLYFYWYRQILGQKVEFLVSFYNNEISEKSEIFDDQFSVERPDGSNFTLKIRSTKLEDSAMYFCATLAGVADTQYFGPGTRLTVL.

This clone has ten or more counts. The read terminates 3 residues before the CDR3 end, so the remaining end is supplied by the germline J gene. V is TRBV4-1 and J is TRBJ2-5; a possible D gene is TRBD1 (6 bases). Germline CDR1 MGHRA, CDR2 YSYEKL. Trimming cost V 4 bases and J 1 base, with 13 bases left between them. The length of the CDR3 is 15 residues. The CDR3: CASSPAGAAQETQYF. The CDR3 DNA, read in part, is TGCGCCAGCAGCCCCGCAGGGGCAGCCCAAGAGACC.

This clone was seen ten or more times. Read data end 3 residues before the CDR3 end; the end is taken from the germline J gene. The V call is TRBV2, the J call TRBJ2-7; perhaps TRBD1 as D (5 bases). The CDR3 spans 12 residues. V shed 6 bases and J shed 1 base, with 7 bases lying between them. Per the germline V gene, CDR1 is SNHLY and CDR2 is FYNNEI. CDR3 sequence: CASRTDSYEQYF. The sequenced CDR3 bases are TGTGCCAGCAGGACAGATTCCTACGAG.

This clone was counted a few times. Sequencing ends 3 residues short of the CDR3 end; the germline J gene provides the rest. This chain connects TRBV25-1 to TRBJ1-1, with D possibly being TRBD1 (6 bases). In germline, CDR1 is MGHDK, CDR2 SYGVNS. Trimming cost V 6 bases and J 4 bases, with 9 bases left between them. The CDR3 sequence is 12 residues long. CDR3: CASSQGITEAFF. CDR3 DNA, as far as it was read: TGTGCCAGCAGCCAGGGGATCACTGAA.

This clone was counted at least ten times. The DNA ends 3 residues before the CDR3 does, and the rest of the CDR3 is filled in from the germline J gene. The chain couples TRBV7-8 to TRBJ1-1, with a weak D call TRBD1 (6 bases). CDR1 and CDR2 (germline): SGHVS, FQNEAQ. V shed 4 bases and J shed 2 bases, with 14 bases lying between them. The CDR3 is 15 residues long. Here the CDR3 reads CASSSSTGGNTEAFF. CDR3 DNA, as far as it was read: TGTGCCAGCAGCTCTTCGACAGGCGGTAACACTGAA.

This clone was seen at least ten times. A read error may produce the germline difference seen at one junction end. The read is 3 residues too short to cover the CDR3 end, so that end is filled in from the germline J gene. The V gene is TRBV4-2, the J gene TRBJ1-6; a weak D match, TRBD1 (5 bases). The CDR3 is made up of 16 amino acids. Germline V CDR1 and CDR2: LGHNA, YNFKEQ. The CDR3 loop reads CASSQDFAGLRSPLHF. Partial CDR3 DNA: TGCGCCAGCAGCCAAGACTTTGCAGGGTTGCGCTCACCC.

This clone was observed many times. The read ends 3 residues shy of where the CDR3 ends; the end is completed using the germline J gene. This rearrangement joins TRBV13 to TRBJ1-2; D unresolved. The CDR3 runs to 14 residues. The V gene lost 0 bases and the J gene lost 4 bases, with 9 bases spanning the gap. Germline loops: CDR1 PRHDT, CDR2 FYEKMQ (reference sequence). The part of the CDR3 DNA that was read is TGTGCCAGCAGCTTAGGCCTTTCGGTCTATGGC. Encoded protein: CASSLGLSVYG. The whole CDR3 reads CASSLGLSVYGYTF.

This clone was seen repeatedly, ten times or more. The read comes to an end 3 residues before the CDR3 does, leaving the germline J gene to fill in the end. The V call is TRBV14, the J call TRBJ2-3; D may be TRBD2 (5 bases). Deletions cut 3 bases from V and 8 bases from J, with 15 bases between. The CDR3 covers 14 residues. The germline V gene has CDR1 SGHDN and CDR2 FVKESK. The CDR3 is CASSQGSRRATQYF. CDR3 DNA, as far as it was read: TGTGCCAGCAGCCAGGGGAGTCGGCGGGCTACG. The full variable domain, rest sourced from reference TRBV14 and TRBJ2-3, is EAGVTQFPSHSVIEKGQTVTLRCDPISGHDNLYWYRRVMGKEIKFLLHFVKESKQDESGMPNNRFLAERTGGTYSTLKVQPAELEDSGVYFCASSQGSRRATQYFGPGTRLTVL.

This clone occurred many times. Read data end 3 residues before the CDR3 end; the end is taken from the germline J gene. This chain links TRBV29-1 with TRBJ1-1; the match to TRBD1 covers 7 bases. This CDR3 spans 14 amino acids. Losses at the gene ends were 6 bases for V and 1 base for J; bases not matched to a gene: 8. Germline CDR1 and CDR2: SQVTM and ANQGSEA. This chain's CDR3 is CSVPKQGTNTEAFF. The sequenced part of the CDR3 DNA is TGCAGCGTCCCCAAACAGGGGACGAACACTGAA.

This clone was seen only a few times. Read sequence stops 3 residues before the CDR3 end, and the germline J gene provides the missing end. The chain has TRBV2 and TRBJ2-3; D is tentatively TRBD1 or TRBD2 (5 bases each). The CDR3 loop spans 13 amino acids. With 6 bases removed from V and 8 bases from J, the gap between germline ends came to 15 bases. Germline-derived CDR1 and CDR2 are SNHLY and FYNNEI. The sequenced part of the CDR3 DNA is TGTGCCAGCAGGTGGCAGGGAGAAGGTACG. Protein: CASRWQGEGT. The whole CDR3 region reads CASRWQGEGTQYF.

This clone was picked up many times. The CDR3 end lies 3 residues beyond the end of the read and is filled in from the germline J gene. The genes are TRBV6-2 or TRBV6-3 and TRBJ1-1; 7 nucleotides align to TRBD1. J was trimmed by 4 bases and V by 2 bases; bases with no gene match: 1. The CDR3 contains 13 residues. Germline lookup yields CDR1 MNHEY and CDR2 SVGEGT. CDR3 sequence reads: CASSYAGGTEAFF. Incomplete CDR3 DNA: TGTGCCAGCAGTTACGCAGGGGGCACTGAA.

This clone has a count of ten or more. The read gets to within 3 residues of the CDR3 end, and the germline J gene fills in the rest. This sequence joins TRBV28 and TRBJ1-2; D ambiguous. CDR3 length: 13 amino acids. Germline assignment: CDR1 MDHEN and CDR2 SYDVKM. V lost 3 bases and J lost 7, with 12 bases in between. CDR3 in amino acids: CASSLNSRGGYTF. The part of the CDR3 DNA that was read is TGTGCCAGCAGTTTGAATTCCCGCGGTGGC.

This clone was detected ten times or more. The missing CDR3 end, 3 residues past where the read stops, is filled in from the germline J gene. V usage is TRBV2 and J usage is TRBJ1-6; D perhaps matches TRBD1 (5 bases). Germline CDR1 SNHLY, CDR2 FYNNEI. The CDR3 spans 15 residues. The germline V and J ends were trimmed by 8 bases and 2 bases, with 13 bases remaining between them. This CDR3 is CASGRRGTYNSPLHF. The covered CDR3 bases are TGTGCCAGCGGCCGGAGGGGCACCTATAATTCACCC. Complete variable domain (other parts from reference TRBV2 and TRBJ1-6): EPEVTQTPSHQVTQMGQEVILRCVPISNHLYFYWYRQILGQKVEFLVSFYNNEISEKSEIFDDQFSVERPDGSNFTLKIRSTKLEDSAMYFCASGRRGTYNSPLHFGNGTRLTVT.

In its sample, this clone was seen many times. The read comes to an end 3 residues before the CDR3 does, leaving the germline J gene to fill in the end. The J gene is TRBJ2-3, the V gene TRBV5-1; 8 bases match TRBD2. CDR1 and CDR2 (germline): SGHRS, YFSETQ. The CDR3 consists of 15 residues. V lost 1 base and J lost 4; bases outside the gene matches: 5. Here the CDR3 reads CASSLSAGASDTQYF. The CDR3 DNA, read in part, is TGCGCCAGCAGCTTGTCAGCGGGGGCCTCAGATACG.

This clone was seen repeatedly, ten times or more. The read is 3 residues too short to cover the CDR3 end, so that end is filled in from the germline J gene. V is TRBV9 and J is TRBJ2-1; 9 bases line up with TRBD2. The CDR3 has 16 residues. Germline CDR1 SGDLS, CDR2 YYNGEE. The J segment lost 5 bases and the V segment lost 4 bases, leaving 10 bases of the junction unmatched. CDR3 bases read: TGTGCCAGCAGCCCACTCCCGGGGACTAGCAACAATGAG. As protein: CASSPLPGTSNNE. The whole CDR3 sequence reads CASSPLPGTSNNEQFF.

This clone occurred many times. The CDR3 end falls 3 residues outside the read, so it is completed with the germline J gene. This chain uses TRBV18 with TRBJ1-1; a weak D match, TRBD1 (5 bases). The CDR3 spans 14 residues. The germline CDR1 and CDR2 sequences are KGHSH and LQKENI. The V end was cut by 3 bases, the J end by 1 base, with 9 bases between. The CDR3 bases that were read are TGTGCCAGCTCACCTACCCAGGGGAACACTGAA. It codes for CASSPTQGNTE. The entire CDR3 protein is CASSPTQGNTEAFF.

There are many counts of this clone. Read coverage stops 3 residues before the CDR3 terminus; the germline J gene supplies the remainder. The chain recombines TRBV5-1 with TRBJ1-1; weak D call: TRBD1 (6 bases). CDR3 length: 15 amino acids. Deletions cut 4 bases from V and 5 bases from J, with 18 bases between. In germline, CDR1 is SGHRS, CDR2 YFSETQ. The CDR3 sequence: CASSHKQGGRTEAFF. CDR3 bases read: TGCGCCAGCAGCCACAAACAGGGAGGGCGAACTGAA.

There are many counts of this clone. Coverage ceases 3 residues before the CDR3 finishes, and the germline J gene fills in the end. The chain links TRBV2 to TRBJ1-2; the match to TRBD1 covers 9 bases. The J segment lost 7 bases and the V segment lost 6 bases, leaving 9 bases of the junction unmatched. Per germline, CDR1 SNHLY and CDR2 FYNNEI. This CDR3 comprises 14 residues. The part of the CDR3 DNA that was read is TGTGCCAGCAGGAATAACAGGGGGCGGCGTGGC. Translation gives CASRNNRGRRG. The whole CDR3 reads CASRNNRGRRGYTF.